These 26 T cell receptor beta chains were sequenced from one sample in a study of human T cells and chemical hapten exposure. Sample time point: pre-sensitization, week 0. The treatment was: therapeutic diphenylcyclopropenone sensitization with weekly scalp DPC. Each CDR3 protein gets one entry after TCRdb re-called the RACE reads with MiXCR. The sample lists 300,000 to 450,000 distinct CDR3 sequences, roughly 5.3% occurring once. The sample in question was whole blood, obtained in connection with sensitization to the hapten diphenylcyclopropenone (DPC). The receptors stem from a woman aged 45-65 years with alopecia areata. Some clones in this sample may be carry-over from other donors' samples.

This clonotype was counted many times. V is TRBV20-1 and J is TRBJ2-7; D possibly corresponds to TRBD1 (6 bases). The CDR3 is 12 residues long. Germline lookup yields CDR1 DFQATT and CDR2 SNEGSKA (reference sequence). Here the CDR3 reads CSARRGTYEQYF. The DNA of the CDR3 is TGCAGCGCTCGCAGGGGCACCTACGAGCAGTACTTC.

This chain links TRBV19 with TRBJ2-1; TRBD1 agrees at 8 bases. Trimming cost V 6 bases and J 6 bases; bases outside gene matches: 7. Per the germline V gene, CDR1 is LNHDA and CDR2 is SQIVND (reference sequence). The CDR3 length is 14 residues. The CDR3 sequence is CASSPGQDVNEQFF. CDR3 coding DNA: TGTGCCAGTAGCCCGGGACAGGATGTCAATGAGCAGTTCTTC.

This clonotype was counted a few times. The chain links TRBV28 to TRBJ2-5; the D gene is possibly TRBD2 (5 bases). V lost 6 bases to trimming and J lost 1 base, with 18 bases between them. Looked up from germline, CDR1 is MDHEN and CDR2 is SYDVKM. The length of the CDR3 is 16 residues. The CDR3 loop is CASSSSAMGSQETQYF. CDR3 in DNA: TGTGCCAGCAGCTCCTCCGCGATGGGGAGCCAAGAGACCCAGTACTTC.

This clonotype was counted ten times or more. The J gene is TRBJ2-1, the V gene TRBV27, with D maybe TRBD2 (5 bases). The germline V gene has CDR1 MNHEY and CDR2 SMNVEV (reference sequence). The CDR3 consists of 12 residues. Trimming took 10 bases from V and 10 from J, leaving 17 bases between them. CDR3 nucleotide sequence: TGTGCCACAGAAGAGTCGGGGATAGAGCAGTTCTTC. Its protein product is CATEESGIEQFF.

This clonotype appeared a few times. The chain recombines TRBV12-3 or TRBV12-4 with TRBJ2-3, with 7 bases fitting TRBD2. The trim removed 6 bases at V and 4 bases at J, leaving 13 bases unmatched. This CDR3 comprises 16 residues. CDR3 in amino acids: CASRLDSGESPDTQYF. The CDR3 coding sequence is TGTGCCAGCAGACTAGACAGCGGGGAGTCTCCAGATACGCAGTATTTT.

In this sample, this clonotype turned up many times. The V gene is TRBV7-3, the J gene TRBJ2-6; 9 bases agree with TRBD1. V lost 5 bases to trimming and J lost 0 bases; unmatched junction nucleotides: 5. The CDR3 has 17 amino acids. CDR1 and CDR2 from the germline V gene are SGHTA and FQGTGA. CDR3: CASSPGTGISGANVLTF. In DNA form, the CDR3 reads TGTGCCAGCAGCCCGGGGACAGGGATCTCTGGGGCCAACGTCCTGACTTTC.

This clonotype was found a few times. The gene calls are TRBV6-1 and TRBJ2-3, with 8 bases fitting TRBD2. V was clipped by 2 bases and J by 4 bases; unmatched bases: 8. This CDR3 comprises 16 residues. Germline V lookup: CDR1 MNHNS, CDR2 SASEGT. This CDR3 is CASSEIYGGAPDTQYF. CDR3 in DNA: TGTGCCAGCAGTGAAATATACGGGGGGGCTCCAGATACGCAGTATTTT.

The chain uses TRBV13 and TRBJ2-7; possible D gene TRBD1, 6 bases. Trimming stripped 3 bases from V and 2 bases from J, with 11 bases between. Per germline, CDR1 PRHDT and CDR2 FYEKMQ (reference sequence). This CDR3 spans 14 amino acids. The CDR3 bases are TGTGCCAGCAGCTTCGTTCACAGGGCCTACGAGCAGTACTTC. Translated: CASSFVHRAYEQYF. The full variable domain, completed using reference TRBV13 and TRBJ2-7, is AAGVIQSPRHLIKEKRETATLKCYPIPRHDTVYWYQQGPGQDPQFLISFYEKMQSDKGSIPDRFSAQQFSDYHSELNMSSLELGDSALYFCASSFVHRAYEQYFGPGTRLTVT.

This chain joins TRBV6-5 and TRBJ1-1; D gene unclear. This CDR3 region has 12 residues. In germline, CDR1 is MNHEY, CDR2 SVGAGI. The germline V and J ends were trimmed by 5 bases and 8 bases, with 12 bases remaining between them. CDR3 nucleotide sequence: TGTGCCAGCAGTCGAGTGGGAGTAGAAGCTTTCTTT. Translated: CASSRVGVEAFF.

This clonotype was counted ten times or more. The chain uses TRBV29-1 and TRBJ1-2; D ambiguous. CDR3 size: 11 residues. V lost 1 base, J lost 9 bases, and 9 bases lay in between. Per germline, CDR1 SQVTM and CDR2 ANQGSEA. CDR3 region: CSVEGRDRYTF. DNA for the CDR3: TGCAGCGTTGAAGGGAGAGACCGCTACACCTTC. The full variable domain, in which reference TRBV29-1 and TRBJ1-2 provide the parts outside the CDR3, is SAVISQKPSRDICQRGTSLTIQCQVDSQVTMMFWYRQQPGQSLTLIATANQGSEATYESGFVIDKFPISRPNLTFSTLTVSNMSPEDSSIYLCSVEGRDRYTFGSGTRLTVV.

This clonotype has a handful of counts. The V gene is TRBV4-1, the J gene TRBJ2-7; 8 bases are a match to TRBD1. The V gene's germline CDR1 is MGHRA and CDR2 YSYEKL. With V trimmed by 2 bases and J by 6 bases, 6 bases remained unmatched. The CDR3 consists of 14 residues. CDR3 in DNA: TGCGCCAGCAGCCAACCAAGACAGGGGCCCGAGCAGTACTTC. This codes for CASSQPRQGPEQYF.

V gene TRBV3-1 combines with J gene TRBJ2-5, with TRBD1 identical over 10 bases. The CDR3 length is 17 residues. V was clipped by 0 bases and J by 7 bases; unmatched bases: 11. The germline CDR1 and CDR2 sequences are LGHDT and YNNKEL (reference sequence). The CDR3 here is CASSQDLTGGTGATQYF. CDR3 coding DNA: TGTGCCAGCAGCCAAGATTTGACAGGGGGCACGGGGGCGACCCAGTACTTC.

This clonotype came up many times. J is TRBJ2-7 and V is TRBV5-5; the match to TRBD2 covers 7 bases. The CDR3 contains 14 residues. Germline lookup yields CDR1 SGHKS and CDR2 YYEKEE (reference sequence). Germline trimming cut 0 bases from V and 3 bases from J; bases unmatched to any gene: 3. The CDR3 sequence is CASSLGGGNYEQYF. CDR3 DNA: TGTGCCAGCAGCTTGGGCGGGGGTAACTACGAGCAGTACTTC.

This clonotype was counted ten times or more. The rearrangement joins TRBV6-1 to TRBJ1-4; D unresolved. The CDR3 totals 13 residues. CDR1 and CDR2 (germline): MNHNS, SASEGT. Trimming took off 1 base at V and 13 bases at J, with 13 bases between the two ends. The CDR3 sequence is CASSEGAAFRLFF. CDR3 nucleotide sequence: TGTGCCAGCAGTGAAGGTGCAGCTTTTAGACTGTTTTTT.

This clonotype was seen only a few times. As DNA, the CDR3 is TGTGCCAGCAGCAAAGGGCCTAGCGGGGCCTACAATGAGCAGTTCTTC. It is translated as CASSKGPSGAYNEQFF. The genes are TRBV21-1 and TRBJ2-1; the table names TRBD2, a call not compared with the DNA. TRBV21-1 constitutes a pseudogene. The CDR3 sequence is 16 residues long.

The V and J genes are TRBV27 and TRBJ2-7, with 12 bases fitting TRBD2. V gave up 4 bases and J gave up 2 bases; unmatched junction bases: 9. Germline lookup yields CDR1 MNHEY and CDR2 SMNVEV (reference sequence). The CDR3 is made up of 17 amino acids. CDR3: CASSSFRTSGVPYEQYF. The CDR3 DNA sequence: TGTGCCAGCAGTTCATTCAGGACTAGCGGGGTCCCCTACGAGCAGTACTTC.

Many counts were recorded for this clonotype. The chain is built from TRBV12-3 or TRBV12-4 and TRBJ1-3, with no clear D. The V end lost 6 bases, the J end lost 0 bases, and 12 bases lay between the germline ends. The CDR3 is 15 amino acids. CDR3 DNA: TGTGCCAGCAGCCCCATCGGAGCCTCTGGAAACACCATATATTTT. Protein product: CASSPIGASGNTIYF.

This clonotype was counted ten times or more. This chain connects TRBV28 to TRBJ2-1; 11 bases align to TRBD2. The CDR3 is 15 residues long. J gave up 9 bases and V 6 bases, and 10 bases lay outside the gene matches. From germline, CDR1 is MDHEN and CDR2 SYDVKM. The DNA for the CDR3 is TGTGCCAGCAGCCCCTCCACTAGCGGGAGCGGTGAGCAGTTCTTC. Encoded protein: CASSPSTSGSGEQFF.

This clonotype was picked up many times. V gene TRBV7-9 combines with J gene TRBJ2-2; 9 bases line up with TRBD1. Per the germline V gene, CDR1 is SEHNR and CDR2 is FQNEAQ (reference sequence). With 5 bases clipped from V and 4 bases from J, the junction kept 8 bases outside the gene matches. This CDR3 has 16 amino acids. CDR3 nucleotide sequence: TGTGCCAGCAGCACAGGACAGGGGCTCGGCACCGGGGAGCTGTTTTTT. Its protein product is CASSTGQGLGTGELFF.

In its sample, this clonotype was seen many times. DNA of the CDR3: TGCGCCAGCAGCCAAGAGCCAGGGAGGGCAGATACGCAGTATTTT. Its translation is CASSQEPGRADTQYF. The V call is TRBV4-1, the J call TRBJ2-3, with 7 positions matching TRBD2. The CDR3 covers 15 residues. Losses at the gene ends were 0 bases for V and 4 bases for J; bases not matched to a gene: 4. Germline CDR1 reads MGHRA; CDR2 reads YSYEKL.

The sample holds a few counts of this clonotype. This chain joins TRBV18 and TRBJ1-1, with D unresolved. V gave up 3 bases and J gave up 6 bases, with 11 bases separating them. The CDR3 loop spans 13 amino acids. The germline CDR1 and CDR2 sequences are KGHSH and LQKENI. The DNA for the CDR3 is TGTGCCAGCTCACCGGATCGAGGGTCTGAAGCTTTCTTT. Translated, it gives CASSPDRGSEAFF.

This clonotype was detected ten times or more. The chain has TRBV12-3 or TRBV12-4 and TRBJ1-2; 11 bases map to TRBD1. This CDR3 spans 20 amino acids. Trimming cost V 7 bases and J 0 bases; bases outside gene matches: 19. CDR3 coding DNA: TGTGCCAGCACCCCCATCAGTGGCGCCGGGACAGGGGGAACTAACTATGGCTACACCTTC. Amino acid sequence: CASTPISGAGTGGTNYGYTF.

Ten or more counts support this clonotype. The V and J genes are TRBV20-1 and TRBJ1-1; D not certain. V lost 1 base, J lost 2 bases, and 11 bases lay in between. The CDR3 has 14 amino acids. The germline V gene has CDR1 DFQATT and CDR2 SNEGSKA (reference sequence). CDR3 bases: TGCAGTGCTAGAGCGCCCGGGCGAAACACTGAAGCTTTCTTT. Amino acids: CSARAPGRNTEAFF.

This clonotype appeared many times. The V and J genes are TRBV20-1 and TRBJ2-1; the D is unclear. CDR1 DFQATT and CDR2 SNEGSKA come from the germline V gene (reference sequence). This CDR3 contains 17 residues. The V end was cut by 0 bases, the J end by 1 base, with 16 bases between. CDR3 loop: CSARDRSGPKSYNEQFF. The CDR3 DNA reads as TGCAGTGCTAGAGATCGGTCGGGCCCCAAGTCCTACAATGAGCAGTTCTTC.

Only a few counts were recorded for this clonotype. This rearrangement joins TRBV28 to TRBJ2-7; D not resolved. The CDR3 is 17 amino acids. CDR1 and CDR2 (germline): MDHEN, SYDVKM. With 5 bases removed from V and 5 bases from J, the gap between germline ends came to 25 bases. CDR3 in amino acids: CASSPLKQRLSRNEQYF. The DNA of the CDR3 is TGTGCCAGCAGTCCCCTCAAGCAACGGTTGTCGAGAAACGAGCAGTACTTC.

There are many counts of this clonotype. Written as DNA, the CDR3 is TGCGCCAGCAGCCTGGGAAGCTCGGATACGCAGTATTTT. It encodes CASSLGSSDTQYF. This chain joins TRBV4-1 and TRBJ2-3; D is unresolved. Trimming stripped 4 bases from V and 6 bases from J, with 11 bases between. The germline V gene encodes CDR1 MGHRA and CDR2 YSYEKL. This CDR3 region has 13 residues.